Listed here are 15 T cell receptor beta chains from one sample, sequenced in a study of blood T cells in healthy people across ages. With a J-beta primer mix and a sample-barcoded 5' primer, a second PCR ran roughly 6 to 12 cycles. MiXCR, run by TCRdb on the 5' RACE reads, gives a single entry per CDR3 protein. This table holds around 620,000 distinct CDR3 sequences, 25% to 30% found once. The sequencing input was blood. Receptors originate from a woman aged 70-85 years in good health.

CDR3 sequence reads: CSAPKDGSETQYF. CDR3 coding DNA: TGCAGTGCCCCCAAGGATGGATCGGAGACCCAGTACTTC. V is TRBV20-1 and J is TRBJ2-5; D ambiguous. From germline, CDR1 is DFQATT and CDR2 SNEGSKA (reference sequence). V was cut by 6 bases and J by 5 bases, with 16 bases left in between. The CDR3 extends over 13 amino acids.

J is TRBJ2-5 and V is TRBV20-1, with 7 bases identical to TRBD2. J was trimmed by 2 bases and V by 5 bases; bases with no gene match: 5. The V gene's germline CDR1 is DFQATT and CDR2 SNEGSKA (reference sequence). The CDR3 runs to 13 residues. CDR3 protein: CSAGPGLQETQYF. CDR3 nucleotides: TGCAGTGCTGGACCGGGACTACAAGAGACCCAGTACTTC.

J is TRBJ2-2 and V is TRBV7-7; 7 nucleotides agree with TRBD1. V lost 4 bases to trimming and J lost 4 bases; unmatched junction nucleotides: 6. This CDR3 has 15 residues. The V gene's germline CDR1 is SSHAT and CDR2 FNYEAQ (reference sequence). This chain's CDR3 is CASSSDRAGTGELFF. CDR3 bases: TGTGCCAGCAGCTCCGACAGGGCGGGCACCGGGGAGCTGTTTTTT. Full variable domain (remainder filled in from reference TRBV7-7 and TRBJ2-2): GAGVSQSPRYKVTKRGQDVTLRCDPISSHATLYWYQQALGQGPEFLTYFNYEAQPDKSGLPSDRFSAERPEGSISTLTIQRTEQRDSAMYRCASSSDRAGTGELFFGEGSRLTVL.

This clonotype was seen a handful of times. The chain has TRBV9 and TRBJ1-2, with a possible D match to TRBD1 (6 bases). CDR1 SGDLS and CDR2 YYNGEE come from the germline V gene. The CDR3 runs 13 residues. V was pared by 0 bases and J by 8 bases, with 11 bases between. In DNA, the CDR3 is TGTGCCAGCAGCGTAGCAGGGGCGGGCGGCTACACCTTC. Amino acid sequence: CASSVAGAGGYTF.

V gene TRBV7-2 combines with J gene TRBJ2-2; TRBD2 matches at 7 bases. Trimming at V came to 5 bases and at J to 3 bases, leaving 6 bases not matched to a gene. Germline lookup yields CDR1 SGHTA and CDR2 FQGNSA. The CDR3 contains 15 residues. CDR3 loop: CASSPGGGYTGELFF. DNA for the CDR3: TGTGCCAGCAGCCCTGGGGGGGGGTACACCGGGGAGCTGTTTTTT.

This chain joins TRBV20-1 and TRBJ2-7, with TRBD2 matching over 10 bases. The CDR3 runs to 15 residues. The germline CDR1 and CDR2 sequences are DFQATT and SNEGSKA (reference sequence). V lost 2 bases to trimming and J lost 1 base; unmatched junction nucleotides: 5. CDR3: CSARSLAGKSYEQYF. CDR3 DNA sequence: TGCAGTGCTAGATCACTAGCGGGAAAGTCCTACGAGCAGTACTTC.

Turning to this clonotype: At one boundary the junction diverges from the germline segment, which might be a read error. CDR3 nucleotide sequence: TGTGCCAGCAGCCCTCATAGCGGGAGAGGTTACAATGCGCAGTTCTTC. This gives the protein CASSPHSGRGYNAQFF. The chain employs TRBV28 and TRBJ2-1; the match to TRBD2 covers 9 bases. Germline V gene lookup returns CDR1 MDHEN and CDR2 SYDVKM. The CDR3 totals 16 residues.

This clonotype has just a few counts. V gene TRBV7-3 combines with J gene TRBJ1-2; possible D gene TRBD1, 5 bases. The CDR3 runs to 10 residues. Germline assignment: CDR1 SGHTA and CDR2 FQGTGA. Here the CDR3 DNA reads TGTGAGCAGTCGGGGGGTGGCTACACCTTC. Its translation is CEQSGGGYTF.

There are a few counts of this clonotype. The gene calls are TRBV11-3 and TRBJ2-2; D is unclear. The CDR3 covers 14 residues. CDR1 and CDR2 from the germline V gene are SGHNT and YENEEA. V was pared by 5 bases and J by 8 bases, with 15 bases between. As DNA, the CDR3 is TGTGCCAGCAGCATGGGGTCAGGCGCTGGGGAGCTGTTTTTT. Amino acid sequence: CASSMGSGAGELFF. Looking up the rest from reference TRBV11-3 and TRBJ2-2 gives the full variable domain: EAGVVQSPRYKIIEKKQPVAFWCNPISGHNTLYWYLQNLGQGPELLIRYENEEAVDDSQLPKDRFSAERLKGVDSTLKIQPAELGDSAVYLCASSMGSGAGELFFGEGSRLTVL.

This clonotype was seen a handful of times. The chain uses TRBV20-1 and TRBJ2-1, with 7 bases aligning to TRBD1. TRBJ2-5 explains the end of the DNA better; the J call may be wrong. This CDR3 has 14 residues. CDR1 and CDR2 (germline): DFQATT, SNEGSKA (reference sequence). CDR3 protein: CSAHTGAGQETQYF. In nucleotides, the CDR3 is TGCAGTGCTCATACAGGGGCGGGTCAAGAGACCCAGTACTTC.

This clonotype was recorded a few times. This rearrangement joins TRBV7-8 to TRBJ2-5; a weak D match, TRBD2 (6 bases). Gene TRBJ2-1 matches the end of the DNA better, so the J call may be wrong. Germline V lookup: CDR1 SGHVS, CDR2 FQNEAQ. The CDR3 covers 13 residues. The CDR3 nucleotides are TGTGCCAGCAGCTTAAGGCGGGAAGTAGAGCAGTTCTTC. Its translation: CASSLRREVEQFF.

The chain uses TRBV5-6 and TRBJ1-2; no reliable D call. Germline CDR1 SGHDT, CDR2 YYEEEE. Trimming removed 1 base from V and 8 bases from J, with 15 bases in between. The CDR3 has 14 amino acids. Written as DNA, the CDR3 is TGTGCCAGCAGCTTGTGGCCGGCAGCTAAAGGCTACACCTTC. Translated, it gives CASSLWPAAKGYTF.

The chain combines TRBV4-1 with TRBJ2-3; 7 bases are shared with TRBD1. The CDR3 loop spans 19 amino acids. The V gene's germline CDR1 is MGHRA and CDR2 YSYEKL. V lost 0 bases, J lost 1 base, and 13 bases stayed unmatched. The CDR3 is CASSQDRETGNVRTDTQYF. The DNA of the CDR3 is TGCGCCAGCAGCCAAGATCGAGAGACAGGGAACGTCCGCACAGATACGCAGTATTTT.

In this sample, this clonotype turned up a few times. This chain uses TRBV5-1 with TRBJ1-1; D not resolved. Trimming took off 1 base at V and 5 bases at J, with 15 bases between the two ends. The CDR3 length is 15 residues. Germline V CDR1 and CDR2: SGHRS, YFSETQ. CDR3 coding DNA: TGCGCCAGCAGCTTGATGGATCCAGGAGAGACTGAAGCTTTCTTT. Protein product: CASSLMDPGETEAFF.

Only a few counts were recorded for this clonotype. The chain uses TRBV5-1 and TRBJ1-4, with D possibly TRBD1 on 5 matching bases. CDR1 and CDR2 (germline): SGHRS, YFSETQ. This CDR3 contains 16 residues. V lost 4 bases to trimming and J lost 0 bases, with 13 bases between them. The CDR3 region is CASSRGVEATNEKLFF. CDR3 nucleotides: TGCGCCAGCAGCCGGGGGGTGGAAGCAACTAATGAAAAACTGTTTTTT.